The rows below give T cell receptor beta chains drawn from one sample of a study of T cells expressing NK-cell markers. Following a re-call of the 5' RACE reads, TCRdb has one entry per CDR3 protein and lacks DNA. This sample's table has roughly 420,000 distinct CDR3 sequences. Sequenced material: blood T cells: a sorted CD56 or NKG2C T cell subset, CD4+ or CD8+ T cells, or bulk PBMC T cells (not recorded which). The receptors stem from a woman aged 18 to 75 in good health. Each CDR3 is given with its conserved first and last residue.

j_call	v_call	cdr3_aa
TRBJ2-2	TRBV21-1	CASTTPGGVGTGKFWGELFF
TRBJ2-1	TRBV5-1	CASSLVIRNEQFF
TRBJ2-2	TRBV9	CASSGGIPGELFF
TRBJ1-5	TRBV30	CAWGSDHNQPQHF
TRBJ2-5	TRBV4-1	CASSQFSNQETQYF
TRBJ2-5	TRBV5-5	CASSFPTGKDRETQYF
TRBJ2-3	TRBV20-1	CSAERTVSSTDTQYF
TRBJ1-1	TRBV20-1	CSARDVARLNTEAFF
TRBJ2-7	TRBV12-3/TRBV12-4	CASRRQSVYEQYF
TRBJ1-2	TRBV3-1	CASSRGGGQEIYGYTF
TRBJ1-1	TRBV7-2	CASSPRQGWGFF
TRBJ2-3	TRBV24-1	CATSVGEGIDTQYF
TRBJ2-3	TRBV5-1	CASSLVGGADTQYF
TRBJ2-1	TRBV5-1	CASSLELNNEQFF
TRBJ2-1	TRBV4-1	CASSHRQGARDEQFF
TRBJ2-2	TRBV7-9	CASSVGQGAGELFF
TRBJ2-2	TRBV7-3	CASSAPTKNTGELFF
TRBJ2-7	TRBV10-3	CAISESWEQYF
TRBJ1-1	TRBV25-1	CASSELSGVNEAFF
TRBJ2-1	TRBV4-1	CASSQERGVPYNEQFF
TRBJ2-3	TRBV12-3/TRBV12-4	CASTLSGVGDTQYF
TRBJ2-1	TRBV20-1	CSAIQGGRSYNEQFF
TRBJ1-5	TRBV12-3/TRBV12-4	CATTQGVQGQPQHF
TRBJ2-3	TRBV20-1	CSARPQGGGRGTDTQYF
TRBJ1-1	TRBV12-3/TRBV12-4	CAIHSVGALNTEAFF
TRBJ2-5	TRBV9	CASSVRAAQETQYF
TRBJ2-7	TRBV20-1	CSASTLTDATYEQYF
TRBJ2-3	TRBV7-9	CASIKIAGGSDTQYF
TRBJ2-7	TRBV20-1	CSAKDRVREQYF
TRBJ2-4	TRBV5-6	CASSASGDQNIQYF
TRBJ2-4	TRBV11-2	CASSVSDSIQYF
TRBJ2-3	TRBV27	CASSLSGVGTDTQYF
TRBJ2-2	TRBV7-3	CASSLTPSNTGELFF
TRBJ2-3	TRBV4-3	CASSQGLAGGPVTDTQYF
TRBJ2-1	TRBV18	CASSPLWTSGRGEQFF
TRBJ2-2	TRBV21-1	CASSKGAGTGANTGELFF